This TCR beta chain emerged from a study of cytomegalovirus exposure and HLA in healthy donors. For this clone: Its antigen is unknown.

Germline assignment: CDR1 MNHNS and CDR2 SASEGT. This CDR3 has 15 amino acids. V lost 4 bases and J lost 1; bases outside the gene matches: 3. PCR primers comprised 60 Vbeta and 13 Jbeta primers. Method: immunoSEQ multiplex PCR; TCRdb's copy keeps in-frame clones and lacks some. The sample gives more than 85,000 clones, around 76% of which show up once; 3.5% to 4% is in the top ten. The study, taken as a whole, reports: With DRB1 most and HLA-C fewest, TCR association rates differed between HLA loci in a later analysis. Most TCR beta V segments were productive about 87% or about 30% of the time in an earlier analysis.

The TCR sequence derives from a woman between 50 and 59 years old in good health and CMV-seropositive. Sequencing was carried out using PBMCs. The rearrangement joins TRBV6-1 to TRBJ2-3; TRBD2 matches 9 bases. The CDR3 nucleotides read TGTGCCAGCAGTGTAAGACTAGCGGGCACAGATACGCAGTATTTT. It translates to CASSVRLAGTDTQYF.